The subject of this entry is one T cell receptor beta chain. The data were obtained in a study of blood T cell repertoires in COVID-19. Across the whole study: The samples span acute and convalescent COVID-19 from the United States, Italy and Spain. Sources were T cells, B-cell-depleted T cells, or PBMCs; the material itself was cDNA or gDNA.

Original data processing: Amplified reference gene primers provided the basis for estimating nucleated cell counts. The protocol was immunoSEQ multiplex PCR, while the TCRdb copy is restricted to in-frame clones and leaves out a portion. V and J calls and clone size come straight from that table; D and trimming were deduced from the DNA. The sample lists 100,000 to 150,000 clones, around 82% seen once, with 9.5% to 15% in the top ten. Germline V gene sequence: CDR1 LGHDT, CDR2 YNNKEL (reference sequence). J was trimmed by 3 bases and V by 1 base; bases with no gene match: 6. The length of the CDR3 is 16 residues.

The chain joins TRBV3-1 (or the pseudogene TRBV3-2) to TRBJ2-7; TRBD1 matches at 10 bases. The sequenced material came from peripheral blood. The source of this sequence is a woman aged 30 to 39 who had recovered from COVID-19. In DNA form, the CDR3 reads TGTGCCAGCAGCCAAGGCTTACGGACAGGGGGCTACGAGCAGTACTTC. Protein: CASSQGLRTGGYEQYF.